This T cell receptor (beta chain) came from a study of CD8+CD57+ T cells in acquired aplastic anemia. Study-wide points: A set of 25 to 35 CD8+ CDR3 sequences was shared between patients and controls, and these sequences appeared highly expressed in patients.

The CDR3 is 16 amino acids. The germline gives CDR1 MNHEY, CDR2 SVGAGI. Trimming left V 2 bases short and J 0 bases short, with 11 bases between. Notes on this clonotype: Its specificity is not known.

Genomic DNA templated the TCR beta VDJ and CDR3 profiling. A single record per CDR3 protein comes from TCRdb applying MiXCR to the reads. The data contain around 200,000 distinct CDR3 sequences, roughly 57% of them singletons. The sequenced sample was sorted CD4+, CD8+, or CD8+CD57+ T cells (not recorded which) from PBMCs. The chain joins TRBV6-5 to TRBJ2-1; perhaps TRBD1 as D (5 bases). The sequence derives from a human donor in good health. The CDR3 sequence: CASSYIAGISYNEQFF. The CDR3 DNA is TGTGCCAGCAGTTACATCGCAGGGATCTCCTACAATGAGCAGTTCTTC.